This TCR beta chain was identified in a study of control samples from healthy donors and cancer patients. The CDR3 extends over 17 amino acids. Germline CDR1 reads SGHTA; CDR2 reads FQGNSA. Trimming took off 1 base at V and 0 bases at J, with 12 bases between the two ends. Sequenced by immunoSEQ multiplex PCR; TCRdb stores in-frame clones only, minus some. The data contain roughly 200,000 clones, roughly nine tenths of them singletons. The receptor comes from a man aged 25 to 40 in good health. This chain joins TRBV7-2 and TRBJ2-2, with no clear D. The specimen sequenced was blood. The CDR3 is CASSLDRNHANTGELFF. The CDR3 DNA is TGTGCCAGCAGCTTAGACAGAAACCACGCGAACACCGGGGAGCTGTTTTTT.